The rows below give T cell receptor beta chains drawn from one sample of a study of T cells in Graves' hyperthyroidism and ophthalmopathy. A single record per CDR3 protein comes from TCRdb applying MiXCR to the multiplex PCR reads. The table has 350,000 to 400,000 distinct CDR3 sequences, just under 15% seen once; the top ten hold about 31%. Sequencing was performed on blood. The receptor source for this set is a woman in her twenties or thirties with Graves' hyperthyroidism. Each CDR3 is given with its conserved first and last residue.

length,V,J,CDR3
16,TRBV27,TRBJ2-2,CASTKIAGANTGELFF
14,TRBV24-1,TRBJ1-1,CATSTSTGSTEAFF
16,TRBV24-1,TRBJ2-3,CATSGRGGISTDTQYF
16,TRBV7-9,TRBJ2-5,CASSETFAGGQETQYF
15,TRBV3-1,TRBJ1-5,CASSQMLGANQPQHF
12,TRBV29-1,TRBJ2-3,CSVASRTDTQYF
13,TRBV19,TRBJ2-7,CASRNRGSYEQYF
14,TRBV7-4,TRBJ2-1,CASSLGPGRNEQFF
15,TRBV2,TRBJ1-5,CASSDDSQTDQPQHF
15,TRBV15,TRBJ2-5,CATSGPGGSGETQYF
17,TRBV24-1,TRBJ2-5,CATSASAVQVAGETQYF
15,TRBV9,TRBJ2-1,CASSTGGGSYNEQFF
13,TRBV29-1,TRBJ1-3,CSVGDRAGNTIYF
14,TRBV11-3,TRBJ2-1,CASSLNPQANEQFF
16,TRBV5-1,TRBJ2-5,CASSNLAGGHVETQYF
14,TRBV19,TRBJ2-6,CASQDGSGANVLTF
15,TRBV7-2,TRBJ2-2,CASSLGLANTGELFF
13,TRBV29-1,TRBJ2-7,CSVVTSGSHEQYF
16,TRBV30,TRBJ1-3,CAWSPQDGLSGNTIYF
14,TRBV12-3/TRBV12-4,TRBJ1-1,CASSYRTGHTEAFF
15,TRBV20-1,TRBJ2-5,CSAPTSLIAEETQYF
11,TRBV20-1,TRBJ2-1,CSALGYNEQFF
15,TRBV6-1,TRBJ1-1,CASQDGAGTNTEAFF
15,TRBV28,TRBJ2-7,CASSPRTGRFYEQYF
14,TRBV28,TRBJ2-2,CASSFVGVPGELFF